This TCR beta chain appears in the sequencing data of a study of T cells in Graves' hyperthyroidism and ophthalmopathy. Study-wide background: Peripheral blood was drawn at first diagnosis, prior to all treatment. Study-level findings and limits: Separation of ophthalmopathy from stable hyperthyroidism was achieved by a 13 V-J model.

CDR3 length: 14 amino acids. Between the trimmed V and J ends, which lost 4 bases and 4 bases, there was a span of 14 bases. Per germline, CDR1 SGHRS and CDR2 YFSETQ. RNA transcripts provided the source from which TCR beta CDR3 regions were amplified. An initial round of RT-PCR targeting the TCR CDR3 relied on the HTBI primer set. Each CDR3 protein is one row after TCRdb ran MiXCR on the multiplex PCR reads. The table lists roughly 400,000 distinct CDR3 sequences, around 15% of them singletons. In this sample, this clonotype turned up many times. The target antigen is unknown. The sequence came from a man aged 50 to 60 with Graves' ophthalmopathy. The sample taken for sequencing was blood. The chain recombines TRBV5-1 with TRBJ1-2; tentatively, D is TRBD1 (5 bases). CDR3 loop: CASSPDGHRYGYTF. The CDR3, as DNA: TGCGCCAGCAGCCCGGACGGACATCGCTATGGCTACACCTTC.